The 23 T cell receptor beta chains in this list originate from one sample, sequenced in a study of shared clonotypes between healthy human individuals. Profiled with immunoSEQ multiplex PCR; TCRdb holds only in-frame clones, not every one. In the table there are some 2.1 million clones, 90% to 95% of which are singletons. Specimen: naive CD4+ T cells sorted from blood. Subset given: CD45RA+ positively selected. These receptors were taken from a man younger than 30 in good health.

V gene TRBV5-1 combines with J gene TRBJ2-3; D is unclear. This CDR3 contains 15 residues. The ends were cut back, 4 bases at V and 9 bases at J, with 21 bases in the middle. Germline CDR1 is SGHRS and CDR2 is YFSETQ. The CDR3 coding sequence is TGCGCCAGCAGCCCAACCCAAGGAGCCTGGTCGACGCAGTATTTT. The encoded protein is CASSPTQGAWSTQYF.

V gene TRBV7-2 combines with J gene TRBJ1-3, with D possibly matching TRBD1 (6 bases). This CDR3 spans 13 amino acids. The germline V gene has CDR1 SGHTA and CDR2 FQGNSA. Deletions cut 5 bases from V and 5 bases from J, with 10 bases between. The CDR3 coding sequence is TGTGCCAGCAGCCAGGACAGTAGAAACACCATATATTTT. Translation: CASSQDSRNTIYF.

The gene calls are TRBV27 and TRBJ1-2; 7 bases are shared with TRBD1. The V segment lost 0 bases and the J segment 5 bases; nucleotides outside the gene matches: 6. Germline V gene data show CDR1 as MNHEY and CDR2 as SMNVEV (reference sequence). This CDR3 is built from 15 residues. CDR3 region: CASSLSKGAGYGYTF. CDR3 DNA sequence: TGTGCCAGCAGTTTATCGAAGGGGGCGGGATATGGCTACACCTTC.

The V call is TRBV18, the J call TRBJ2-7; the D is unclear. CDR1 KGHSH and CDR2 LQKENI come from the germline V gene. V shed 4 bases and J shed 3 bases, with 13 bases lying between them. The CDR3 consists of 14 residues. CDR3 DNA: TGTGCCAGCTCACGAGCGAGGACGGACTACGAGCAGTACTTC. Protein sequence: CASSRARTDYEQYF.

The CDR3 DNA is TGTGCCTGGAGTTTAGCGGGAGCCGACACCGGGGAGCTGTTTTTT. This translates into CAWSLAGADTGELFF. The rearrangement joins TRBV30 to TRBJ2-2, with 9 bases aligning to TRBD2. Germline trimming cut 2 bases from V and 3 bases from J; bases unmatched to any gene: 4. The CDR3 runs 15 residues. Germline V gives CDR1 GTSNPN, CDR2 SVGIG (reference sequence).

This chain connects TRBV25-1 to TRBJ1-5, with a weak D call TRBD1 (6 bases). The germline V and J ends were trimmed by 6 bases and 7 bases, with 19 bases remaining between them. There are 15 residues in the CDR3. Germline V gene lookup returns CDR1 MGHDK and CDR2 SYGVNS. In nucleotides, the CDR3 is TGTGCCAGCAGCCCCTCGGGCAGGGGCGACCAGCCCCAGCATTTT. Its translation is CASSPSGRGDQPQHF.

The sample holds one count of this clone. The rearrangement uses TRBV18 and TRBJ2-2; D is unclear. Per germline, CDR1 KGHSH and CDR2 LQKENI. Trimming shortened V by 3 bases and J by 4 bases, and 9 bases separated the two germline ends. CDR3 length equals 14 residues. The CDR3 reads CASSPGGTTGELFF. CDR3 DNA: TGTGCCAGCTCACCGGGCGGAACCACCGGGGAGCTGTTTTTT.

This chain connects TRBV6-1 to TRBJ2-7; D may match TRBD1 or TRBD2 (5 bases each). The CDR3 is 18 amino acids. Deletions cut 1 base from V and 0 bases from J, with 19 bases between. The germline V gene has CDR1 MNHNS and CDR2 SASEGT. The CDR3 nucleotides read TGTGCCAGCAGTGAAGTGGGACGGGGTTTGGGTCTCTCCTACGAGCAGTACTTC. Translating it yields CASSEVGRGLGLSYEQYF.

The rearrangement joins TRBV7-2 to TRBJ2-7; D is unresolved. CDR3 size: 15 residues. Germline-derived CDR1 and CDR2 are SGHTA and FQGNSA. The V gene lost 1 base and the J gene lost 3 bases, with 13 bases spanning the gap. Written as DNA, the CDR3 is TGTGCCAGCAGCTTAGGTTCGGCGGCGAACTACGAGCAGTACTTC. This sequence encodes CASSLGSAANYEQYF.

The rearrangement uses TRBV19 and TRBJ1-2; D may be TRBD1 (5 bases). Germline lookup yields CDR1 LNHDA and CDR2 SQIVND (reference sequence). The CDR3 spans 12 residues. V lost 1 base to trimming and J lost 8 bases, with 8 bases between them. The CDR3 sequence: CASSIGGSGYTF. CDR3 DNA sequence: TGTGCCAGTAGTATAGGGGGGAGCGGCTACACCTTC.

The chain carries TRBV11-2 and TRBJ1-1, with D unresolved. V gave up 3 bases and J gave up 7 bases, with 9 bases separating them. The CDR3 extends over 12 amino acids. Per the germline V gene, CDR1 is SGHAT and CDR2 is FQNNGV. In nucleotides, the CDR3 is TGTGCCAGCAGCTTTCGGTTGGATGAAGCTTTCTTT. Protein: CASSFRLDEAFF.

The chain is built from TRBV5-1 and TRBJ1-6; D is uncertain. The CDR3 has 15 amino acids. The V end lost 0 bases, the J end lost 7 bases, and 11 bases lay between the germline ends. Germline values: CDR1 SGHRS, CDR2 YFSETQ. The CDR3 sequence: CASSLEVTGNSPLHF. For the CDR3, the DNA is TGCGCCAGCAGCTTGGAGGTGACGGGGAATTCACCCCTCCACTTT.

The chain couples TRBV28 to TRBJ1-6; maybe TRBD1 (6 bases). Trimming took off 3 bases at V and 10 bases at J, with 10 bases between the two ends. Germline V gene sequence: CDR1 MDHEN, CDR2 SYDVKM. The CDR3 loop spans 13 amino acids. The chain's CDR3 is CASSFLQGSPLHF. The CDR3 DNA follows: TGTGCCAGCAGTTTTCTCCAGGGGTCACCCCTCCACTTT.

As to this clone: At the DNA level, this CDR3 is encoded by other sequences in the same sample as well. The chain uses TRBV7-2 and TRBJ2-5, with D tentatively TRBD1 or TRBD2 (5 bases each). Germline CDR1 reads SGHTA; CDR2 reads FQGNSA. Trimming took off 5 bases at V and 2 bases at J, with 9 bases between the two ends. The CDR3 contains 13 residues. CDR3 sequence reads: CASSPGPQETQYF. The CDR3 DNA reads TGTGCCAGCAGCCCGGGACCACAAGAGACCCAGTACTTC.

J is TRBJ1-2 and V is TRBV6-1; D not resolved. The V end was cut by 0 bases, the J end by 6 bases, with 14 bases between. The CDR3 covers 15 residues. In germline, CDR1 is MNHNS, CDR2 SASEGT. The CDR3 region is CASSEARALRDGYTF. The DNA for the CDR3 is TGTGCCAGCAGTGAAGCTAGGGCCCTCCGGGATGGCTACACCTTC.

The chain combines TRBV28 with TRBJ1-1, with a possible D match to TRBD1 (5 bases). V was pared by 2 bases and J by 6 bases, with 10 bases between. The CDR3 has 13 residues. CDR1 and CDR2 from the germline V gene are MDHEN and SYDVKM. The CDR3 loop reads CASSLSQGAEAFF. CDR3 sequence (DNA): TGTGCCAGCAGTTTAAGCCAGGGAGCTGAAGCTTTCTTT.

V and J are TRBV5-1 and TRBJ2-4; no firm D call. The germline gives CDR1 SGHRS, CDR2 YFSETQ. The CDR3 consists of 16 residues. Trimming pared 0 bases from V and 8 bases from J, leaving 18 bases between. The CDR3 bases are TGCGCCAGCAGCTTGGCCTCTGACTTAACAAAGTACATTCAGTACTTC. Translating it yields CASSLASDLTKYIQYF. The entire variable domain, with the rest obtained from reference TRBV5-1 and TRBJ2-4, is as follows: KAGVTQTPRYLIKTRGQQVTLSCSPISGHRSVSWYQQTPGQGLQFLFEYFSETQRNKGNFPGRFSGRQFSNSRSEMNVSTLELGDSALYLCASSLASDLTKYIQYFGAGTRLSVL.

This chain links TRBV9 with TRBJ2-3; 12 positions match TRBD2. The CDR3 length is 16 residues. V shed 4 bases, J shed 6 bases, and the junction held 9 bases outside the gene matches. Germline CDR1 is SGDLS and CDR2 is YYNGEE. The DNA of the CDR3 is TGTGCCAGCAGCTTCGAGACTAGCGGGGGAAGGGATACGCAGTATTTT. It is translated as CASSFETSGGRDTQYF.

The J gene is TRBJ2-3, the V gene TRBV5-1, with 9 bases aligning to TRBD2. Looked up from germline, CDR1 is SGHRS and CDR2 is YFSETQ. With 3 bases clipped from V and 5 bases from J, the junction kept 10 bases outside the gene matches. The length of the CDR3 is 16 residues. The CDR3 sequence: CASSSERLAGRDTQYF. CDR3 coding DNA: TGCGCCAGCAGCTCCGAACGGCTAGCGGGGAGAGATACGCAGTATTTT.

The chain carries TRBV7-9 and TRBJ1-6; D is unresolved. The V and J ends lost 7 bases and 8 bases respectively, with 9 bases between them. The CDR3 consists of 12 residues. Per germline, CDR1 SEHNR and CDR2 FQNEAQ (reference sequence). As DNA, the CDR3 is TGTGCCAGCACCCTCAAGGATTCACCCCTCCACTTT. It yields the protein CASTLKDSPLHF.

On this clone: Possible read error: a much larger clone is one base away. This chain uses TRBV18 with TRBJ2-7; D is uncertain. This CDR3 has 15 amino acids. Germline V CDR1 and CDR2: KGHSH, LQKENI. Between the trimmed V and J ends, which lost 5 bases and 5 bases, there was a span of 19 bases. The CDR3 loop reads CASSVGRSASDEQYF. DNA of the CDR3: TGTGCCAGCTCAGTCGGACGGTCAGCATCCGACGAGCAGTACTTC. The full variable domain, rest sourced from reference TRBV18 and TRBJ2-7, is NAGVMQNPRHLVRRRGQEARLRCSPMKGHSHVYWYRQLPEEGLKFMVYLQKENIIDESGMPKERFSAEFPKEGPSILRIQQVVRGDSAAYFCASSVGRSASDEQYFGPGTRLTVT.

This sequence joins TRBV5-6 and TRBJ2-1; TRBD2 matches at 12 bases. Germline V gene lookup returns CDR1 SGHDT and CDR2 YYEEEE. CDR3 length: 18 residues. V shed 4 bases, J shed 9 bases, and the junction held 17 bases outside the gene matches. CDR3 bases: TGTGCCAGCAGCCCAGACTACCGGCTAGCGGGAGGGAAAGGTGAGCAGTTCTTC. Its translation: CASSPDYRLAGGKGEQFF. The variable domain in full, completed from reference TRBV5-6 and TRBJ2-1, reads DAGVTQSPTHLIKTRGQQVTLRCSPKSGHDTVSWYQQALGQGPQFIFQYYEEEERQRGNFPDRFSGHQFPNYSSELNVNALLLGDSALYLCASSPDYRLAGGKGEQFFGPGTRLTVL.

A note on this clone: Other DNA sequences within the sample encode an identical CDR3. The V call is TRBV15, the J call TRBJ2-7; D call uncertain. The germline CDR1 and CDR2 sequences are LNHNV and YYDKDF (reference sequence). The CDR3 is 14 amino acids. V was shortened by 0 bases and J by 2 bases, with 8 bases between the two germline ends. The CDR3 protein is CATSRDRATYEQYF. The CDR3 region has the DNA TGTGCCACCAGCAGAGATCGCGCAACCTACGAGCAGTACTTC.